Shown below are 14 T cell receptor beta chains from a single sample sequenced in a study of blood T cell repertoires in COVID-19. Only in-frame clones appear in the TCRdb table, and some are missing; sequencing was by immunoSEQ multiplex PCR. This sample has under 350,000 clones, with more than 90% found just once. The sequencing input was PBMCs or T cells enriched from blood (not recorded which). These TCRs come from a man in his sixties who had recovered from COVID-19.

Notes on this clone: The identical CDR3 is also encoded by other nucleotide sequences in the sample. The chain recombines TRBV6-6 with TRBJ2-7, with 7 bases lining up with TRBD2. This CDR3 spans 14 amino acids. Germline V lookup: CDR1 MNHNY, CDR2 SVGAGI (reference sequence). V shed 5 bases and J 4 bases; nucleotides not matched to a gene: 8. CDR3 DNA sequence: TGTGCCAGCAGTCGCGGGGGTCCTCCATACGAGCAGTACTTC. Translation gives CASSRGGPPYEQYF.

The chain uses TRBV9 and TRBJ1-2, with D perhaps TRBD1 (6 bases). Between the trimmed V and J ends, which lost 4 bases and 1 base, there was a span of 8 bases. Germline CDR1 reads SGDLS; CDR2 reads YYNGEE. The CDR3 spans 13 residues. CDR3 nucleotide sequence: TGTGCCAGCAGCAACAGGGATAACTATGGCTACACCTTC. Protein: CASSNRDNYGYTF. The full variable domain, completed using reference TRBV9 and TRBJ1-2, is DSGVTQTPKHLITATGQRVTLRCSPRSGDLSVYWYQQSLDQGLQFLIQYYNGEERAKGNILERFSAQQFPDLHSELNLSSLELGDSALYFCASSNRDNYGYTFGSGTRLTVV.

The chain has TRBV9 and TRBJ1-4; D is uncertain. With 2 bases removed from V and 1 base from J, the gap between germline ends came to 18 bases. Germline V gene sequence: CDR1 SGDLS, CDR2 YYNGEE. This CDR3 comprises 18 residues. Written as DNA, the CDR3 is TGTGCCAGCAGCGTTTCGACGGCGACATACAAAACTAATGAAAAACTGTTTTTT. The encoded protein is CASSVSTATYKTNEKLFF.

The chain uses TRBV5-1 and TRBJ1-1; no firm D call. The germline V gene has CDR1 SGHRS and CDR2 YFSETQ. V lost 1 base, J lost 2 bases, and 9 bases lay in between. The CDR3 spans 14 residues. The CDR3 spells CASSLSQANTEAFF. CDR3 nucleotide sequence: TGCGCCAGCAGCTTGAGTCAGGCAAACACTGAAGCTTTCTTT.

This clone occurred a few times. The chain couples TRBV5-4 to TRBJ2-5; TRBD2 matches 7 bases. The V segment lost 5 bases and the J segment 5 bases; nucleotides outside the gene matches: 9. The CDR3 has 14 residues. The germline CDR1 and CDR2 sequences are SGHNT and YYREEE (reference sequence). CDR3 residues: CASRKTGEGETQYF. For the CDR3, the DNA is TGTGCCAGCAGGAAGACGGGGGAGGGGGAGACCCAGTACTTC.

This chain connects TRBV27 to TRBJ1-5; a possible D gene is TRBD1 (6 bases). The V gene lost 6 bases and the J gene lost 6 bases, with 15 bases spanning the gap. The germline V gene has CDR1 MNHEY and CDR2 SMNVEV (reference sequence). The CDR3 runs to 14 residues. The CDR3 reads CASSYRVTAQPQHF. The DNA of the CDR3 is TGTGCCAGCAGCTACAGGGTGACGGCTCAGCCCCAGCATTTT.

This sequence joins TRBV18 and TRBJ1-2, with TRBD1 as a possible D gene (5 bases). This CDR3 has 13 amino acids. V shed 0 bases and J shed 6 bases, with 8 bases lying between them. Germline-derived CDR1 and CDR2 are KGHSH and LQKENI. The CDR3 region is CASSPPGEDGYTF. The CDR3 DNA follows: TGTGCCAGCTCACCACCAGGGGAAGATGGCTACACCTTC. The whole variable domain, remainder taken from reference TRBV18 and TRBJ1-2, is NAGVMQNPRHLVRRRGQEARLRCSPMKGHSHVYWYRQLPEEGLKFMVYLQKENIIDESGMPKERFSAEFPKEGPSILRIQQVVRGDSAAYFCASSPPGEDGYTFGSGTRLTVV.

This rearrangement joins TRBV19 to TRBJ1-4; TRBD1 matches at 10 bases. The V segment lost 9 bases and the J segment 8 bases; nucleotides outside the gene matches: 12. The CDR3 consists of 15 residues. Germline loops: CDR1 LNHDA, CDR2 SQIVND (reference sequence). The CDR3 region is CASTGTGVIGEKLFF. The CDR3 nucleotides read TGTGCCAGCACCGGGACAGGGGTAATAGGCGAAAAACTGTTTTTT.

This chain connects TRBV7-2 to TRBJ2-7; TRBD2 agrees at 7 bases. The CDR3 runs 13 residues. After removal of 5 bases from V and 3 bases from J, the junction contained 4 bases not matched to a gene. Germline V gene data show CDR1 as SGHTA and CDR2 as FQGNSA. The CDR3 DNA reads as TGTGCCAGCAGCCCAGCGGGGTTCTACGAGCAGTACTTC. It is translated as CASSPAGFYEQYF.

The rearrangement joins TRBV5-1 to TRBJ2-1, with 8 nucleotides matching TRBD1. V lost 0 bases, J lost 2 bases, and 19 bases stayed unmatched. This CDR3 is 21 amino acids long. Germline CDR1 SGHRS, CDR2 YFSETQ. The CDR3 coding sequence is TGCGCCAGCAGCTTGGGAACTGGTCTGGGCGTTTGGGGACAGGCCTACAATGAGCAGTTCTTC. Its protein is CASSLGTGLGVWGQAYNEQFF.

The gene calls are TRBV29-1 and TRBJ2-7, with TRBD1 matching 8 bases. Trimming at V came to 4 bases and at J to 2 bases, leaving 13 bases not matched to a gene. Germline CDR1 SQVTM, CDR2 ANQGSEA. The CDR3 sequence is 16 residues long. CDR3 loop: CSVVGGLGQETYEQYF. The CDR3 region has the DNA TGCAGCGTTGTGGGGGGACTGGGACAGGAAACCTACGAGCAGTACTTC.

This sequence joins TRBV1 and TRBJ2-5; the table gives TRBD2 as D, unverified against the DNA. TRBV1 counts as a pseudogene. The CDR3 length is 16 residues. CDR3 in amino acids: CTSSHSYCPNQETQYF. DNA of the CDR3: TGCACCAGCAGCCATTCCTACTGCCCTAATCAAGAGACCCAGTACTTC.

The chain recombines TRBV9 with TRBJ2-7; D is ambiguous. The CDR3 is made up of 13 amino acids. Per germline, CDR1 SGDLS and CDR2 YYNGEE. V lost 3 bases and J 2 bases, leaving 9 bases between the germline ends. CDR3 amino acids: CASSETPTYEQYF. The CDR3 bases are TGTGCCAGCAGCGAGACACCTACCTACGAGCAGTACTTC.

This clone was picked up a small number of times. This sequence joins TRBV7-9 and TRBJ1-2; D is unclear. The CDR3 length is 14 residues. V was shortened by 5 bases and J by 4 bases, with 14 bases between the two germline ends. Germline assignment: CDR1 SEHNR and CDR2 FQNEAQ (reference sequence). The CDR3 is CASSHALTLYGYTF. CDR3 DNA sequence: TGTGCCAGCAGCCATGCACTTACCCTCTATGGCTACACCTTC.